This T cell receptor (beta chain) was recovered during a study of cytomegalovirus exposure and HLA in healthy donors. On the study more broadly: Membership in the Caucasian-associated ancestry cluster was found for 65% to 85% of approximately 400 genotyped donors.

There were likely unrecorded immune exposures, though donors were nominally healthy when sampled. The CDR3 has 20 residues. With V trimmed by 4 bases and J by 3 bases, 21 bases remained unmatched. CDR1 and CDR2 from the germline V gene are MNHEY and SMNVEV (reference sequence). Use of 60 Vbeta and 13 Jbeta primers characterized the PCR. Generated by immunoSEQ multiplex PCR, the TCRdb table keeps only in-frame clones and is missing some. The sample contains about 180,000 clones, about four fifths of which appear only once. The chain carries TRBV27 and TRBJ1-2; 9 bases are a match to TRBD1. The source of this sequence is a girl aged 10 to 17 in good health and CMV-seropositive. Sequencing was carried out using PBMCs. The DNA for the CDR3 is TGTGCCAGCAGTTATTGGCCATATCCCGGACAGGGGTTGGATCACTATGGCTACACCTTC. Translated, it gives CASSYWPYPGQGLDHYGYTF.